A selection of T cell receptor beta chains follows, all from one sample in a study of OX40 agonist ivuxolimab in advanced cancers. Some clones are missing from TCRdb's copy, which holds only in-frame ones; the method was immunoSEQ multiplex PCR. The repertoire holds approximately 25,000 clones, with 65% to 90% as singletons. The sequences come from CD4+ or CD8+ T cells sorted from blood, collected in a trial of the OX40 agonist ivuxolimab. All receptors derive from an adult with an advanced solid tumor such as melanoma, head and neck, liver or kidney cancer. Each CDR3 is given with its conserved first and last residue. D genes are given only for firm matches. A clone size is listed for some rows: how often the clone was seen (once, few, many), or a class if it is expanded.

>TRBJ2-7|TRBV5-6|.|.
TGTGCCAGCAGCTTAAATCCGCTCACCGAGCAGTACTTC
CASSLNPLTEQYF
>TRBJ2-2|TRBV28|TRBD2|.
TGTGCCAGCAGCGTCGCTAGCGGGGGGGCCCGGTCCGGGGAGCTGTTTTTT
CASSVASGGARSGELFF
>TRBJ2-7|TRBV7-6|TRBD2|.
TGTGCCAGCAGCCCAGGGACTAGCTACGAGCAGTACTTC
CASSPGTSYEQYF
>TRBJ1-4|TRBV5-1|.|.
TGCGCCAGCAGCTTGGTGTGGACGAGTGAAAAACTGTTTTTT
CASSLVWTSEKLFF
>TRBJ2-2|TRBV11-2|TRBD2|.
TGTGCCAGCAGCTTAGGGGAGGGGAACACCGGGGAGCTGTTTTTT
CASSLGEGNTGELFF
>TRBJ2-7|TRBV2|.|.
TGTGCCAGCAGCTCCAGAAGCTACGAGCAGTACTTC
CASSSRSYEQYF
>TRBJ2-7|TRBV27|.|.
TGTGCCAGCAGTTTGGGCCAGGGGGGTTACGAGCAGTACTTC
CASSLGQGGYEQYF
>TRBJ2-7|TRBV11-1|.|.
TGTGCCAGCAGCTTAGCCAATCTAGGTTCCTACGAGCAGTACTTC
CASSLANLGSYEQYF
>TRBJ1-5|TRBV7-6|.|.
TGTGCCAGCAGCTTAATAATCGGACCCAATCAGCCCCAGCATTTT
CASSLIIGPNQPQHF
>TRBJ2-2|TRBV9|.|.
TGTGCCAGCAGCAACAGCCCTACTACAGAGAACACCGGGGAGCTGTTTTTT
CASSNSPTTENTGELFF
>TRBJ2-7|TRBV9|.|.
TGTGCCAGCAGCTCAACATCCTACGAGCAGTACTTC
CASSSTSYEQYF
>TRBJ1-1|TRBV2|.|few
TGTGCCAGCAGTGGAGGAACCTGGATCCAGGGCACTGAAGCTTTCTTT
CASSGGTWIQGTEAFF
>TRBJ2-7|TRBV7-2|.|.
TGTGCCAGCAGCTCGACCATCGGGCCCGACGAGCAGTACTTC
CASSSTIGPDEQYF
>TRBJ2-2|TRBV7-6|.|once
TGTGCCAGCAGCTTAGTATTCGGGAACACCGGGGAGCTGTTTTTT
CASSLVFGNTGELFF
>TRBJ2-7|TRBV28|.|.
TGTGCCAGCAGTTTAAGGCCCGGACTCAACGAGCAGTACTTC
CASSLRPGLNEQYF
>TRBJ1-2|TRBV9|.|once
TGTGCCAGCAGCGTAGAAGGGACTACATATGGCTACACCTTC
CASSVEGTTYGYTF
>TRBJ2-7|TRBV5-6|TRBD1|.
TGTGCCAGCAGCGCTGGGACAGGGAACTACGAGCAGTACTTC
CASSAGTGNYEQYF
>TRBJ1-1|TRBV9|.|once
TGTGCCAGCAGCGTAGTTGGTCCGAACACTGAAGCTTTCTTT
CASSVVGPNTEAFF
>TRBJ2-1|TRBV4-1|.|.
TGCGCCAGCAGCCATAGCTACAATGAGCAGTTCTTC
CASSHSYNEQFF
>TRBJ1-1|TRBV10-3|.|.
TGTGCCGTACAGGGGAACACTGAAGCTTTCTTT
CAVQGNTEAFF
>TRBJ2-1|TRBV7-3|.|.
TGTGCCAGCAGCCCCGACAGAGGCCCCAATGAGCAGTTCTTC
CASSPDRGPNEQFF
>TRBJ2-5|TRBV13|.|.
TGTGCCAGCAGCTTAGGACTAGCCCAAGAGACCCAGTACTTC
CASSLGLAQETQYF
>TRBJ2-1|TRBV5-6|TRBD1|.
TGTGCCAGCAGCTTAGGGGACAGGGTATTGAATGAGCAGTTCTTC
CASSLGDRVLNEQFF
>TRBJ2-3|TRBV2|TRBD2|.
TGTGCCAGCAGTCCGGGACTAGCACAGGATACGCAGTATTTT
CASSPGLAQDTQYF
>TRBJ1-2|TRBV7-3|.|few
TGTGCCAGCAGCTTAACGGGAAGGACAGCGACAAATGGCTACACCTTC
CASSLTGRTATNGYTF
>TRBJ2-1|TRBV28|.|.
TGTGCCAGCAGGCTCGGGGACCGTACGAACAATGAGCAGTTCTTC
CASRLGDRTNNEQFF
>TRBJ1-1|TRBV6-1|.|few
TGTGCCAGCAGTGAGTTTTTAGGAAGAGGAGCTTTCTTT
CASSEFLGRGAFF
>TRBJ2-3|TRBV9|.|.
TGTGCCAGCAGCGTAGAACCTAGCGTAGGAGATACGCAGTATTTT
CASSVEPSVGDTQYF
>TRBJ2-2|TRBV18|TRBD2|few
TGTGCCAGCTCGCCTACCCCGGGACTAGCGGTCACCGGGGAGCTGTTTTTT
CASSPTPGLAVTGELFF
>TRBJ2-5|TRBV14|TRBD2|few
TGTGCCAGCAGCTGGGGCGGACTAGCGGGAGTGGAGACCCAGTACTTC
CASSWGGLAGVETQYF
>TRBJ2-7|TRBV9|TRBD2|.
TGTGCCAGCAGCCCGGGACTAGCGGGACCCTACGAGCAGTACTTC
CASSPGLAGPYEQYF